What follows are 26 T cell receptor beta chains derived from one specimen sequenced in a study of control samples from healthy donors and cancer patients. The table came from immunoSEQ multiplex PCR; TCRdb's copy has only in-frame clones and leaves some out. The sample records approximately 58,000 clones, around 87% being singletons. The material sequenced was PBMCs. Receptor source: an older woman with lung cancer.

This rearrangement joins TRBV10-3 to TRBJ1-2; no clear D. V was clipped by 0 bases and J by 1 base, with 6 bases between them. CDR1 is ENHRY and CDR2 is SYGVKD in the germline V gene. There are 14 residues in the CDR3. CDR3 residues: CAISESVINYGYTF. The DNA for the CDR3 is TGTGCCATCAGTGAGTCGGTTATTAACTATGGCTACACCTTC.

The chain employs TRBV2 and TRBJ2-1; 9 bases line up with TRBD2. Trimming at V came to 6 bases and at J to 4 bases, leaving 7 bases not matched to a gene. Germline values: CDR1 SNHLY, CDR2 FYNNEI. The length of the CDR3 is 15 residues. In DNA, the CDR3 is TGTGCCAGCAGGGTTGAGCGGGAGGAGTACAATGAGCAGTTCTTC. Translation gives CASRVEREEYNEQFF.

V and J are TRBV5-6 and TRBJ1-6; no reliable D call. The CDR3 runs to 14 residues. Germline values: CDR1 SGHDT, CDR2 YYEEEE. Trimming shortened V by 2 bases and J by 7 bases, and 10 bases separated the two germline ends. CDR3 nucleotides: TGTGCCAGCAGCTTAGGCAGCGTCAATTCACCCCTCCACTTT. This gives the protein CASSLGSVNSPLHF.

The chain carries TRBV5-1 and TRBJ2-4; the match to TRBD2 covers 7 bases. This CDR3 region has 14 residues. Germline lookup yields CDR1 SGHRS and CDR2 YFSETQ. Germline trimming cut 4 bases from V and 9 bases from J; bases unmatched to any gene: 10. CDR3 nucleotides: TGCGCCAGCAGCCGCTCCGGGACTACTACCATTCAGTACTTC. This codes for CASSRSGTTTIQYF.

V and J are TRBV7-9 and TRBJ1-2; no clear D gene. The CDR3 totals 13 residues. V was pared by 6 bases and J by 4 bases, with 12 bases between. Germline V gene sequence: CDR1 SEHNR, CDR2 FQNEAQ (reference sequence). CDR3 nucleotide sequence: TGTGCCAGCAGTACAGACTCCGCCTATGGCTACACCTTC. Amino acids: CASSTDSAYGYTF.

V and J are TRBV5-1 and TRBJ1-6; D remains ambiguous. CDR1 is SGHRS, CDR2 YFSETQ, per germline. Trimming shortened V by 5 bases and J by 7 bases, and 10 bases separated the two germline ends. CDR3 length: 13 residues. CDR3 amino acids: CASRETVNSPLHF. The CDR3 bases are TGCGCCAGCAGAGAGACTGTGAATTCACCCCTCCACTTT.

On this clone: One end of the junction does not line up with germline, which may come from a read error. The same CDR3 arises from other DNA sequences in this sample as well. The rearrangement links TRBV5-6 to TRBJ1-5, with D possibly TRBD1 on 5 matching bases. The CDR3 sequence is 16 residues long. From germline, CDR1 is SGHDT and CDR2 YYEEEE. CDR3: CASSGGGPNSNQPQHF. CDR3 nucleotides: TGCGCCAGCAGCGGGGGGGGACCGAATAGCAATCAGCCCCAGCATTTT.

The chain combines TRBV19 with TRBJ2-7; tentative D call: TRBD2 (6 bases). The CDR3 covers 13 residues. CDR1 and CDR2 from the germline V gene are LNHDA and SQIVND (reference sequence). The V and J ends lost 3 bases and 7 bases respectively, with 13 bases between them. The CDR3 nucleotides are TGTGCCAGTAGTATCAACGGGGCGGGGGAGCAGTACTTC. Amino acid sequence: CASSINGAGEQYF. Full variable domain (remainder filled in from reference TRBV19 and TRBJ2-7): DGGITQSPKYLFRKEGQNVTLSCEQNLNHDAMYWYRQDPGQGLRLIYYSQIVNDFQKGDIAEGYSVSREKKESFPLTVTSAQKNPTAFYLCASSINGAGEQYFGPGTRLTVT.

The chain combines TRBV11-2 with TRBJ2-2, with TRBD2 identical over 8 bases. CDR3 length equals 16 residues. V gave up 5 bases and J gave up 3 bases; unmatched junction bases: 8. In germline, CDR1 is SGHAT, CDR2 FQNNGV. CDR3 in DNA: TGTGCCAGCAGCCCAGCGAGGACTAGCCACACCGGGGAGCTGTTTTTT. The encoded protein is CASSPARTSHTGELFF.

The rearrangement uses TRBV10-3 and TRBJ1-4; D remains ambiguous. V was clipped by 2 bases and J by 0 bases, with 4 bases between them. Looked up from germline, CDR1 is ENHRY and CDR2 is SYGVKD. The length of the CDR3 is 14 residues. CDR3: CAISEGTTNEKLFF. The CDR3 coding sequence is TGTGCCATCAGTGAGGGGACAACTAATGAAAAACTGTTTTTT.

This clone was seen only once. The CDR3 loop is CASSPRSNEQFF. CDR3 DNA sequence: TGTGCCAGCTCACCAAGGTCTAATGAGCAGTTCTTC. The V call is TRBV18, the J call TRBJ2-1; D ambiguous. CDR1 and CDR2 from the germline V gene are KGHSH and LQKENI. The CDR3 loop spans 12 amino acids. V lost 2 bases to trimming and J lost 7 bases, with 6 bases between them.

This clone was found once. The chain uses TRBV7-9 and TRBJ1-1; TRBD1 might be the D (6 bases). CDR1 is SEHNR, CDR2 FQNEAQ, per germline (reference sequence). The ends were cut back, 3 bases at V and 3 bases at J, with 8 bases in the middle. The CDR3 length is 13 residues. The CDR3 loop reads CASSLYRDTEAFF. The CDR3 region has the DNA TGTGCCAGCAGCTTGTACAGGGACACTGAAGCTTTCTTT.

This clone appeared once. The chain carries TRBV5-1 and TRBJ2-7; D is undetermined. Trimming stripped 5 bases from V and 7 bases from J, with 25 bases between. Germline CDR1 is SGHRS and CDR2 is YFSETQ. This CDR3 has 16 residues. CDR3 DNA sequence: TGCGCCAGCAGATTAGTTTCGGGCAGCAATCTTCAGGAGCAGTACTTC. Protein product: CASRLVSGSNLQEQYF.

The chain carries TRBV6-5 and TRBJ1-1, with 7 bases identical to TRBD1. J was trimmed by 3 bases and V by 6 bases; bases with no gene match: 7. The CDR3 is 14 amino acids. Germline V CDR1 and CDR2: MNHEY, SVGAGI. This chain's CDR3 is CASSMTGSDTEAFF. The CDR3 DNA follows: TGTGCCAGCAGCATGACAGGGTCGGACACTGAAGCTTTCTTT.

The CDR3, as DNA: TGTGCCACCAGTGATTTGCCCCACAGGTCCAAAAACATTCAGTACTTC. It codes for CATSDLPHRSKNIQYF. The chain uses TRBV24-1 and TRBJ2-4; weak D call: TRBD1 (5 bases). This CDR3 region has 16 residues. The germline V gene encodes CDR1 KGHDR and CDR2 SFDVKD. Trimming pared 0 bases from V and 2 bases from J, leaving 10 bases between.

The chain combines TRBV4-2 with TRBJ2-1, with D uncertain. In germline, CDR1 is LGHNA, CDR2 YNFKEQ. The CDR3 runs 16 residues. Trimming pared 2 bases from V and 0 bases from J, leaving 11 bases between. Written as DNA, the CDR3 is TGTGCCAGCAGCCAACACTCCCAAAGCTCCTACAATGAGCAGTTCTTC. This sequence encodes CASSQHSQSSYNEQFF.

This chain links TRBV6-5 with TRBJ2-4; D call uncertain. The germline gives CDR1 MNHEY, CDR2 SVGAGI. This CDR3 region has 13 residues. Deletions cut 6 bases from V and 0 bases from J, with 6 bases between. The CDR3 is CASRPLAKNIQYF. DNA of the CDR3: TGTGCCAGCAGACCCCTAGCCAAAAACATTCAGTACTTC.

This chain joins TRBV5-1 and TRBJ2-5; D may correspond to TRBD1 or TRBD2 (5 bases each). Looked up from germline, CDR1 is SGHRS and CDR2 is YFSETQ. V was shortened by 0 bases and J by 5 bases, with 8 bases between the two germline ends. CDR3 size: 13 residues. CDR3: CASSLAGTETQYF. Written as DNA, the CDR3 is TGCGCCAGCAGCTTGGCCGGGACGGAGACCCAGTACTTC.

This clone has a single count. The chain uses TRBV28 and TRBJ1-4; 8 nucleotides align to TRBD1. The CDR3 runs 16 residues. Germline CDR1 and CDR2: MDHEN and SYDVKM. With 3 bases clipped from V and 6 bases from J, the junction kept 9 bases outside the gene matches. The CDR3 here is CASSLFGQGRDEKLFF. The CDR3 nucleotides read TGTGCCAGCAGTTTGTTCGGACAGGGACGGGATGAAAAACTGTTTTTT.

This chain links TRBV27 with TRBJ2-2; 7 bases are shared with TRBD1. This CDR3 has 16 residues. CDR1 MNHEY and CDR2 SMNVEV come from the germline V gene (reference sequence). V lost 6 bases and J lost 6; bases outside the gene matches: 13. CDR3 DNA sequence: TGTGCCAGCAGGGCAGGGACGGGGCAGGGGGCCGGGGAGCTGTTTTTT. This gives the protein CASRAGTGQGAGELFF.

The chain couples TRBV11-2 to TRBJ2-7; D is perhaps TRBD1 (5 bases). This CDR3 comprises 15 residues. Germline lookup yields CDR1 SGHAT and CDR2 FQNNGV. Between the trimmed V and J ends, which lost 1 base and 2 bases, there was a span of 12 bases. CDR3 sequence (DNA): TGTGCCAGCAGCTTAGGAGCAGGGCAGGCCTACGAGCAGTACTTC. Translated: CASSLGAGQAYEQYF.

The genes are TRBV27 and TRBJ2-3; perhaps TRBD2 as D (6 bases). Germline loops: CDR1 MNHEY, CDR2 SMNVEV (reference sequence). This CDR3 is built from 16 residues. Trimming took 0 bases from V and 5 from J, leaving 15 bases between them. CDR3 nucleotides: TGTGCCAGCAGTTTATCGGTCAGGAGGGTGTTAGATACGCAGTATTTT. This codes for CASSLSVRRVLDTQYF.

The CDR3 nucleotides read TGTGCCACCAGTGATCCCGGGACAGGGGGCGGGAATGAGCAGTTCTTC. Its protein product is CATSDPGTGGGNEQFF. The rearrangement joins TRBV24-1 to TRBJ2-1, with TRBD1 identical over 12 bases. The CDR3 has 16 amino acids. The ends lost 3 bases at V and 7 bases at J; junction bases unmatched: 6. The germline gives CDR1 KGHDR, CDR2 SFDVKD.

The CDR3 loop reads CASGNRDEQYF. The CDR3 bases are TGTGCCAGTGGGAACAGGGACGAGCAGTACTTC. This chain links TRBV19 with TRBJ2-7; tentative D call: TRBD1 (6 bases). V dropped 8 bases and J dropped 5 bases, with 10 bases sitting between them. CDR3 length: 11 residues. Germline V gene sequence: CDR1 LNHDA, CDR2 SQIVND (reference sequence).

The J gene is TRBJ1-1, the V gene TRBV29-1; TRBD1 matches 7 bases. V lost 3 bases, J lost 3 bases, and 16 bases stayed unmatched. The CDR3 consists of 17 residues. Germline CDR1 and CDR2: SQVTM and ANQGSEA. CDR3 loop: CSVEGQTPAGFDTEAFF. The CDR3 coding sequence is TGCAGCGTTGAGGGACAGACACCGGCGGGATTTGACACTGAAGCTTTCTTT.

The V call is TRBV7-3, the J call TRBJ2-2; the D is unclear. Per the germline V gene, CDR1 is SGHTA and CDR2 is FQGTGA. The CDR3 totals 14 residues. The V gene lost 2 bases and the J gene lost 5 bases, with 9 bases spanning the gap. The CDR3, as DNA: TGTGCCAGCAGCTTATACTTCGCTACCGGGGAGCTGTTTTTT. It yields the protein CASSLYFATGELFF.